These 23 T cell receptor beta chains originate from one sample sequenced in a study of blood T cell repertoires in COVID-19. Profiled with immunoSEQ multiplex PCR; TCRdb holds only in-frame clones, not every one. Here the sample spans 300,000 or so clones, over 85% being singletons. The sequenced sample was PBMCs or T cells enriched from blood (not recorded which). These receptors originate from a man in his 60s who had recovered from COVID-19.

V and J are TRBV30 and TRBJ2-7, with TRBD1 as a possible D gene (6 bases). Germline loops: CDR1 GTSNPN, CDR2 SVGIG (reference sequence). Between the trimmed V and J ends, which lost 4 bases and 2 bases, there was a span of 21 bases. The CDR3 covers 16 residues. The CDR3 DNA reads TGTGCCTGGATACCGGTATCCACACAGGGAGCCTACGAGCAGTACTTC. Translated, it gives CAWIPVSTQGAYEQYF.

Comments on this clone: The sample carries other DNA sequences with the same CDR3. The DNA for the CDR3 is TGTGCCAGCAGCGTCGACAGAGATGAGCAGTTCTTC. This encodes CASSVDRDEQFF. The rearrangement links TRBV9 to TRBJ2-1, with D possibly matching TRBD1 (5 bases). The ends were cut back, 2 bases at V and 8 bases at J, with 8 bases in the middle. The CDR3 runs 12 residues. Germline V gene data show CDR1 as SGDLS and CDR2 as YYNGEE. Full variable domain (missing parts from reference TRBV9 and TRBJ2-1): DSGVTQTPKHLITATGQRVTLRCSPRSGDLSVYWYQQSLDQGLQFLIQYYNGEERAKGNILERFSAQQFPDLHSELNLSSLELGDSALYFCASSVDRDEQFFGPGTRLTVL.

V and J are TRBV15 and TRBJ1-5, with D uncertain. Trimming removed 1 base from V and 0 bases from J, with 4 bases in between. Germline V gene sequence: CDR1 LNHNV, CDR2 YYDKDF (reference sequence). There are 14 residues in the CDR3. DNA for the CDR3: TGTGCCACCAGCAGAGGCAGTAGCAATCAGCCCCAGCATTTT. Its translation: CATSRGSSNQPQHF. Full variable domain (outside the CDR3, taken from reference TRBV15 and TRBJ1-5): DAMVIQNPRYQVTQFGKPVTLSCSQTLNHNVMYWYQQKSSQAPKLLFHYYDKDFNNEADTPDNFQSRRPNTSFCFLDIRSPGLGDTAMYLCATSRGSSNQPQHFGDGTRLSIL.

V gene TRBV5-1 combines with J gene TRBJ2-3, with D possibly matching TRBD1 (6 bases). Germline lookup yields CDR1 SGHRS and CDR2 YFSETQ. This CDR3 is 16 amino acids long. The V end was cut by 2 bases, the J end by 4 bases, with 17 bases between. The CDR3 nucleotides read TGCGCCAGCAGCTTCCAGGGTGGGGGCGACCCAGATACGCAGTATTTT. It codes for CASSFQGGGDPDTQYF.

This chain links TRBV6-5 with TRBJ1-2, with D tentatively TRBD1 (5 bases). Germline loops: CDR1 MNHEY, CDR2 SVGAGI. CDR3 length equals 15 residues. Between the trimmed V and J ends, which lost 6 bases and 5 bases, there was a span of 19 bases. The CDR3 reads CASSLDGQGRYGYTF. DNA for the CDR3: TGTGCCAGCAGCCTCGACGGCCAGGGCCGATATGGCTACACCTTC.

In this sample, this clone turned up many times. The chain links TRBV5-8 to TRBJ2-3; D call uncertain. Trimming left V 5 bases short and J 0 bases short, with 10 bases between. Germline V gene data show CDR1 as SGHTS and CDR2 as YDEGEE. This CDR3 region has 14 residues. As DNA, the CDR3 is TGTGCCAGCAGGGCGTGGGCCAGCACAGATACGCAGTATTTT. Encoded protein: CASRAWASTDTQYF.

The gene calls are TRBV9 and TRBJ2-3; 11 nucleotides line up with TRBD2. CDR1 is SGDLS, CDR2 YYNGEE, per germline. Trimming took 3 bases from V and 2 from J; bases not matched to a gene: 5. The CDR3 loop spans 16 amino acids. The CDR3 reads CASSGTSGYYTDTQYF. CDR3 nucleotides: TGTGCCAGCAGCGGGACTAGCGGGTACTACACAGATACGCAGTATTTT.

V gene TRBV4-2 combines with J gene TRBJ2-1, with TRBD2 as a possible D gene (6 bases). The CDR3 length is 16 residues. The V gene's germline CDR1 is LGHNA and CDR2 YNFKEQ. V shed 1 base and J shed 8 bases, with 18 bases lying between them. CDR3 in amino acids: CASSQASVGGHHEQFF. The CDR3 region has the DNA TGTGCCAGCAGCCAAGCGTCCGTGGGGGGTCACCATGAGCAGTTCTTC.

This clone was detected a few times. The chain recombines TRBV24-1 with TRBJ2-1, with TRBD2 identical over 11 bases. Germline CDR1 and CDR2: KGHDR and SFDVKD. The J segment lost 5 bases and the V segment lost 2 bases, leaving 16 bases of the junction unmatched. The length of the CDR3 is 20 residues. DNA for the CDR3: TGTGCCACCAGTGATTCCTATGCGGTAGCGGGAGGGTATTACCACAATGAGCAGTTCTTC. It is translated as CATSDSYAVAGGYYHNEQFF.

The chain combines TRBV5-8 with TRBJ2-1; TRBD1 might be the D (6 bases). Per the germline V gene, CDR1 is SGHTS and CDR2 is YDEGEE. Trimming shortened V by 3 bases and J by 7 bases, and 17 bases separated the two germline ends. The CDR3 runs to 15 residues. CDR3: CASSSGHPSTNEQFF. CDR3 coding DNA: TGTGCCAGCAGCTCGGGACACCCCTCTACAAATGAGCAGTTCTTC.

This chain joins TRBV3-1 (or the pseudogene TRBV3-2) and TRBJ1-2; 11 nucleotides match TRBD1. The V gene end was trimmed by 3 bases and the J gene end by 2 bases; junction bases not matched to a gene: 8. CDR1 and CDR2 from the germline V gene are LGHDT and YNNKEL (reference sequence). The CDR3 has 17 residues. Here the CDR3 reads CASSQRPWDRGNYGYTF. The CDR3 region has the DNA TGTGCCAGCAGCCAGAGGCCTTGGGACAGGGGGAACTATGGCTACACCTTC.

The J gene is TRBJ1-1, the V gene TRBV11-3, with TRBD1 as a possible D gene (5 bases). Looked up from germline, CDR1 is SGHNT and CDR2 is YENEEA. The CDR3 spans 11 residues. Trimming pared 5 bases from V and 7 bases from J, leaving 8 bases between. The CDR3 coding sequence is TGTGCCAGCAGCCTGGGACTTGAAGCTTTCTTT. Its protein product is CASSLGLEAFF.

V gene TRBV7-2 combines with J gene TRBJ1-1; D is perhaps TRBD1 (5 bases). CDR1 is SGHTA, CDR2 FQGNSA, per germline. The V and J ends lost 4 bases and 4 bases respectively, with 13 bases between them. This CDR3 has 14 amino acids. The CDR3: CASSSRAGGTEAFF. As DNA, the CDR3 is TGTGCCAGCAGCTCCCGGGCGGGGGGCACTGAAGCTTTCTTT.

The chain links TRBV15 to TRBJ1-2, with 8 bases lining up with TRBD1. Germline trimming cut 7 bases from V and 4 bases from J; bases unmatched to any gene: 5. The germline V gene encodes CDR1 LNHNV and CDR2 YYDKDF (reference sequence). CDR3 length: 13 amino acids. The CDR3 coding sequence is TGTGCCACCACGGACAGGGCCGGCTATGGCTACACCTTC. Amino acid sequence: CATTDRAGYGYTF.

The CDR3, as DNA: TGCGCCAGCAGAGAACAGGGGACGCGTGGCTACACCTTC. It translates to CASREQGTRGYTF. The rearrangement links TRBV10-2 to TRBJ1-2; TRBD1 matches at 7 bases. Germline-derived CDR1 and CDR2 are WSHSY and SAAADI. CDR3 length: 13 amino acids. After removal of 6 bases from V and 7 bases from J, the junction contained 8 bases not matched to a gene.

V gene TRBV6-5 combines with J gene TRBJ1-6, with D unresolved. The CDR3 contains 14 residues. V was pared by 5 bases and J by 6 bases, with 11 bases between. The germline CDR1 and CDR2 sequences are MNHEY and SVGAGI. CDR3 protein: CASSHPSGNSPLHF. As DNA, the CDR3 is TGTGCCAGCAGTCACCCATCGGGTAATTCACCCCTCCACTTT.

About this clone itself: The sample contains more than one DNA sequence encoding this CDR3. The chain links TRBV30 to TRBJ1-5, with D possibly being TRBD1 (5 bases). The CDR3 extends over 13 amino acids. The V end was cut by 3 bases, the J end by 7 bases, with 13 bases between. The germline V gene encodes CDR1 GTSNPN and CDR2 SVGIG (reference sequence). The CDR3 coding sequence is TGTGCCTGGAGCCCGGGACTCGGACAGCCCCAGCATTTT. Residues: CAWSPGLGQPQHF.

This rearrangement joins TRBV6-4 to TRBJ2-2; TRBD2 might be the D (6 bases). In germline, CDR1 is MRHNA, CDR2 SNTAGT. V was trimmed by 6 bases and J by 0 bases, leaving 14 bases between them. The CDR3 has 16 amino acids. CDR3 nucleotide sequence: TGTGCCAGCAGCACTCGGGACTCTTCGAACACCGGGGAGCTGTTTTTT. Its protein is CASSTRDSSNTGELFF.

This sequence joins TRBV7-3 and TRBJ2-2, with D perhaps TRBD1 (5 bases). Germline CDR1 and CDR2: SGHTA and FQGTGA. This CDR3 is built from 15 residues. V shed 3 bases and J shed 5 bases, with 13 bases lying between them. This CDR3 reads CASSLRKGFTGELFF. The CDR3 DNA is TGTGCCAGCAGCTTGCGGAAGGGGTTTACCGGGGAGCTGTTTTTT.

The chain joins TRBV19 to TRBJ1-1; D possibly corresponds to TRBD1 (5 bases). Trimming removed 0 bases at V and 4 bases at J, with 9 bases between. The CDR3 has 14 residues. The germline gives CDR1 LNHDA, CDR2 SQIVND (reference sequence). CDR3 loop: CASSIDRVGTEAFF. CDR3 sequence (DNA): TGTGCCAGTAGTATAGACAGGGTGGGCACTGAAGCTTTCTTT.

The chain uses TRBV28 and TRBJ1-5; the D gene is possibly TRBD1 (5 bases). The CDR3 is 14 residues long. V was clipped by 7 bases and J by 6 bases, with 16 bases between them. Germline-derived CDR1 and CDR2 are MDHEN and SYDVKM. Written as DNA, the CDR3 is TGTGCCAGCAACTCATGGGGGGAGGTTCAGCCCCAGCATTTT. Residues: CASNSWGEVQPQHF.

This chain joins TRBV10-2 and TRBJ2-7; D is ambiguous. The germline V and J ends were trimmed by 8 bases and 3 bases, with 8 bases remaining between them. The CDR3 has 11 residues. Per germline, CDR1 WSHSY and CDR2 SAAADI. CDR3 in amino acids: CASQAFYEQYF. CDR3 in DNA: TGCGCCAGCCAGGCCTTCTACGAGCAGTACTTC.

This clone was found once. The rearrangement links TRBV7-9 to TRBJ2-2; D may be TRBD2 (6 bases). Germline V gene data show CDR1 as SEHNR and CDR2 as FQNEAQ (reference sequence). V was pared by 1 base and J by 1 base, with 19 bases between. This CDR3 contains 19 residues. The CDR3 loop is CASSLEVRGATKNTGELFF. CDR3 in DNA: TGTGCCAGCAGCTTAGAAGTCCGCGGGGCGACGAAGAACACCGGGGAGCTGTTTTTT.